Here is one T cell receptor beta chain with its context. The antigen is not known. Only in-frame clones appear in the TCRdb table, and some are missing; sequencing was by immunoSEQ multiplex PCR. Among approximately 5,400 clones listed, almost 70% were seen once. This CDR3 is 15 amino acids long. Trimming left V 1 base short and J 2 bases short, with 11 bases between. Germline assignment: CDR1 SGHVS and CDR2 FQNEAQ. This sample is part of a study of early stage breast cancer tumors. Overall study: Most invasive tumors, about 80% of the 16, were ER+/PR+/HER2-.

Study-level findings and limits: In about 90% of the 16 patients, blood comparison separated tumor from normal breast.

The receptor was isolated from a person between 55 and 69 years old with breast cancer. This chain uses TRBV7-8 with TRBJ2-5; D may be TRBD2 (6 bases). Sequences were obtained from breast tumor tissue. CDR3 region: CASSLVRGWQETQYF. The CDR3 nucleotides read TGTGCCAGCAGCTTAGTGCGGGGATGGCAAGAGACCCAGTACTTC.